This T cell receptor beta chain was identified in a study of T-cell memory formation after mild COVID-19. TCRdb re-derived calls from the 5' RACE reads in MiXCR, one entry per CDR3 protein. The sample records approximately 110,000 distinct CDR3 sequences, 22% being singletons. Germline V gene sequence: CDR1 SGHTA, CDR2 FQGNSA. The V gene lost 4 bases and the J gene lost 2 bases, with 6 bases spanning the gap. This CDR3 spans 13 amino acids. This clonotype was observed a handful of times. The sequencing sample was made of PBMCs or a T cell subset sorted from them (not recorded which). The chain joins TRBV7-2 to TRBJ2-1; D gene uncertain. This TCR came from a man younger than 35 who had mild COVID-19 (a few samples of this study predate the infection). Cell type and time point are not known. This CDR3 is CASSSDTYNEQFF. The CDR3 coding sequence is TGTGCCAGCAGCTCCGACACCTACAATGAGCAGTTCTTC.